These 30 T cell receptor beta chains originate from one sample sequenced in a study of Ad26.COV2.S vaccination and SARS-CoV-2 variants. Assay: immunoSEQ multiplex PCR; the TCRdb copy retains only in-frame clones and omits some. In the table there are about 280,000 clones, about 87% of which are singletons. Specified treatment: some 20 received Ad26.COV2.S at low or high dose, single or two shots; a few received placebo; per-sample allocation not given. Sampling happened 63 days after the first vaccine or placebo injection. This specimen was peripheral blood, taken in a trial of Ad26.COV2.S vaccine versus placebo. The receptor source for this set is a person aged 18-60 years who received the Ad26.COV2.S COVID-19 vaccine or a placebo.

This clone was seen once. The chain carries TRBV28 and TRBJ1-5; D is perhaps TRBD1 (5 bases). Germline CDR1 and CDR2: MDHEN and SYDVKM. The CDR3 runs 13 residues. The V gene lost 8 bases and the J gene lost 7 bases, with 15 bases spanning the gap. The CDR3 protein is CASRGVGSQPQHF. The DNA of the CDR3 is TGTGCCAGCCGGGGGGTCGGGAGCCAGCCCCAGCATTTT.

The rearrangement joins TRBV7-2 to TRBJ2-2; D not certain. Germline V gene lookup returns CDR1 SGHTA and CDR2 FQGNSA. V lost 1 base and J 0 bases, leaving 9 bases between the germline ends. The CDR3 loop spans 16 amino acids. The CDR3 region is CASSLVSNANTGELFF. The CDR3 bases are TGTGCCAGCAGCTTAGTATCTAACGCGAACACCGGGGAGCTGTTTTTT. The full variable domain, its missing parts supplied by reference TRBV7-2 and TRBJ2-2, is GAGVSQSPSNKVTEKGKDVELRCDPISGHTALYWYRQSLGQGLEFLIYFQGNSAPDKSGLPSDRFSAERTGGSVSTLTIQRTQQEDSAVYLCASSLVSNANTGELFFGEGSRLTVL.

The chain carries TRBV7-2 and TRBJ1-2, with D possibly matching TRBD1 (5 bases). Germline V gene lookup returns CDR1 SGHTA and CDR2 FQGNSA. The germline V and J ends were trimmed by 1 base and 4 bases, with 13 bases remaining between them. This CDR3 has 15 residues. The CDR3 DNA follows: TGTGCCAGCAGCTTAGGGGACGGACCGTTCTATGGCTACACCTTC. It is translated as CASSLGDGPFYGYTF. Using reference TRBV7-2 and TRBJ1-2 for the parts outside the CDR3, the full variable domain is GAGVSQSPSNKVTEKGKDVELRCDPISGHTALYWYRQSLGQGLEFLIYFQGNSAPDKSGLPSDRFSAERTGGSVSTLTIQRTQQEDSAVYLCASSLGDGPFYGYTFGSGTRLTVV.

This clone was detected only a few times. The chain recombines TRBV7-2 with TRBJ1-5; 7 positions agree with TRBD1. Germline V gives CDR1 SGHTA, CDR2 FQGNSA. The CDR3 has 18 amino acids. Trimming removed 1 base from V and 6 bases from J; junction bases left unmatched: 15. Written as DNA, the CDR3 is TGTGCCAGCAGCTTAGGCGCGGGTTGGGAGGGGGCAAGTCAGCCCCAGCATTTT. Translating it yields CASSLGAGWEGASQPQHF.

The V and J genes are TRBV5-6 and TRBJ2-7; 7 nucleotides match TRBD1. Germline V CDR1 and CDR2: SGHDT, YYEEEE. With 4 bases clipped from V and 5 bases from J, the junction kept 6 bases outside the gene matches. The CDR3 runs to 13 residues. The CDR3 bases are TGTGCCAGCAGCCCGGGACAGAAAGACGAGCAGTACTTC. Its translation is CASSPGQKDEQYF.

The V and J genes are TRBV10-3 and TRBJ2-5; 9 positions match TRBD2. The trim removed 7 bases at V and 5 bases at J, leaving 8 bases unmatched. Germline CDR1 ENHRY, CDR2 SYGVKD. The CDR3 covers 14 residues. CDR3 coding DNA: TGTGCCATCAAAGTTGGCGGGAGGGTTGAGACCCAGTACTTC. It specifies CAIKVGGRVETQYF.

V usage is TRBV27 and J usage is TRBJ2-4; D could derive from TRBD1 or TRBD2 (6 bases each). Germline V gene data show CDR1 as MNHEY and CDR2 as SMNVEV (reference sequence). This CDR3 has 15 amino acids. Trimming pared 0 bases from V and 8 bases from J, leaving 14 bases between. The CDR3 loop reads CASSLSGRGLDIQYF. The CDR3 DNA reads TGTGCCAGCAGTTTATCGGGCCGGGGGCTGGACATTCAGTACTTC.

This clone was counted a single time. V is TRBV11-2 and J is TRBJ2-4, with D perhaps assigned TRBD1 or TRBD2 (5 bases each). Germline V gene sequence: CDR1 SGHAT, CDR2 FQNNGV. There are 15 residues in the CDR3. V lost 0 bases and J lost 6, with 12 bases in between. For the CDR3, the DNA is TGTGCCAGCAGCTTAGATCAGGGTGGGAGAAACATTCAGTACTTC. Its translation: CASSLDQGGRNIQYF.

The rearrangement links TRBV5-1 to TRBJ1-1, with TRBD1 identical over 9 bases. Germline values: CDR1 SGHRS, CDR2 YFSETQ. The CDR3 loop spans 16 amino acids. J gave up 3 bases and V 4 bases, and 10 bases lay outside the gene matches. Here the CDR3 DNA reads TGCGCCAGCAGCAGGGGACAGGGCCCCGCGGACACTGAAGCTTTCTTT. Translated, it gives CASSRGQGPADTEAFF. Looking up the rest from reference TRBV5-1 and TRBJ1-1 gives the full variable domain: KAGVTQTPRYLIKTRGQQVTLSCSPISGHRSVSWYQQTPGQGLQFLFEYFSETQRNKGNFPGRFSGRQFSNSRSEMNVSTLELGDSALYLCASSRGQGPADTEAFFGQGTRLTVV.

DNA of the CDR3: TGTGCCAGCAGCGGTGGGACAGCGTATGGCTACACCTTC. Translation: CASSGGTAYGYTF. The chain uses TRBV6-5 and TRBJ1-2; TRBD1 agrees at 7 bases. The junction had 6 bases not matched to a gene; V was cut back by 6 bases and J by 5 bases. CDR1 and CDR2 (germline): MNHEY, SVGAGI. The CDR3 is 13 amino acids.

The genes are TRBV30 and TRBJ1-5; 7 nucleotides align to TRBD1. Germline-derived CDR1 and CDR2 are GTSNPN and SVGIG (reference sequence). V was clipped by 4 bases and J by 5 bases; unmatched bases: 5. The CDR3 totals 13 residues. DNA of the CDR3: TGTGCCTGGACAGGGGGGGGAGATCAGCCCCAGCATTTT. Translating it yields CAWTGGGDQPQHF.

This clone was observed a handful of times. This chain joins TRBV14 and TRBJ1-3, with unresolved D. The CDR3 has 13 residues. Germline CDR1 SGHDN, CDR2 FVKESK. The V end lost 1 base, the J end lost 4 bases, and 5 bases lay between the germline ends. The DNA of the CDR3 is TGTGCCAGCAGCCAAGTTGCCGGAAACACCATATATTTT. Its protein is CASSQVAGNTIYF.

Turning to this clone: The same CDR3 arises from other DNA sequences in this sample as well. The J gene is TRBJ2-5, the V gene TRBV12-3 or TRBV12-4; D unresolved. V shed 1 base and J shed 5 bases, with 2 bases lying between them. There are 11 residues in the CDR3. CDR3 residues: CASSLGETQYF. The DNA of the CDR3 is TGTGCCAGCAGTTTAGGGGAGACCCAGTACTTC.

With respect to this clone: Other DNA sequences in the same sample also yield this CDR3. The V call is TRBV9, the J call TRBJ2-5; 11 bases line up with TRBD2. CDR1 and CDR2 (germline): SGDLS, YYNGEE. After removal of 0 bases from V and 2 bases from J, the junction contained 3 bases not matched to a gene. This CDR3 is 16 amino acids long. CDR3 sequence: CASSVATSGGQETQYF. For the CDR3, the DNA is TGTGCCAGCAGCGTAGCTACTAGCGGGGGACAAGAGACCCAGTACTTC.

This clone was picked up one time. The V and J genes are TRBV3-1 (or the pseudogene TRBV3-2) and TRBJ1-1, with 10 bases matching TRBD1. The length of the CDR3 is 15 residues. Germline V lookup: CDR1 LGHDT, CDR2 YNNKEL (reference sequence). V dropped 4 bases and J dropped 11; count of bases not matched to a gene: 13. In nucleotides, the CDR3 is TGTGCCAGCAGCCGACGACAGGGGGCAACCCTTCCCGCTTTCTTT. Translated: CASSRRQGATLPAFF.

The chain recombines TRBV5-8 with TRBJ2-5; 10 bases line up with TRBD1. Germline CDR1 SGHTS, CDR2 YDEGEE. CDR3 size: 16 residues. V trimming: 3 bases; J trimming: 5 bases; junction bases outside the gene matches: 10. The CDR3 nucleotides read TGTGCCAGCAGCTGGGCGGACAGGGGGACAGGGGAGACCCAGTACTTC. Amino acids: CASSWADRGTGETQYF.

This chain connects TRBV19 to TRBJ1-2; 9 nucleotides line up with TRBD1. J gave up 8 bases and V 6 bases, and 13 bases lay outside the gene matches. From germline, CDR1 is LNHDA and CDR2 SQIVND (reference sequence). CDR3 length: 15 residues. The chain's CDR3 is CASRLRTGGAQGYTF. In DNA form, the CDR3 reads TGTGCCAGTAGACTACGCACAGGGGGCGCGCAAGGCTACACCTTC. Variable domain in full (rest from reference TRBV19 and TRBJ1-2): DGGITQSPKYLFRKEGQNVTLSCEQNLNHDAMYWYRQDPGQGLRLIYYSQIVNDFQKGDIAEGYSVSREKKESFPLTVTSAQKNPTAFYLCASRLRTGGAQGYTFGSGTRLTVV.

CDR3 region: CASSRTGGSYNEQFF. In DNA, the CDR3 is TGTGCCAGTAGTAGGACAGGGGGCTCCTACAATGAGCAGTTCTTC. This chain uses TRBV19 with TRBJ2-1, with TRBD1 matching 10 bases. Germline V gives CDR1 LNHDA, CDR2 SQIVND (reference sequence). This CDR3 is 15 amino acids long. The V gene end was trimmed by 4 bases and the J gene end by 0 bases; junction bases not matched to a gene: 0.

This CDR3 is CASSEANTQYF. The CDR3 coding sequence is TGTGCCAGCAGTGAAGCGAATACGCAGTATTTT. The rearrangement links TRBV6-1 to TRBJ2-3, with no clear D. The V and J ends lost 0 bases and 7 bases respectively, with 2 bases between them. This CDR3 spans 11 amino acids. Germline CDR1 reads MNHNS; CDR2 reads SASEGT.

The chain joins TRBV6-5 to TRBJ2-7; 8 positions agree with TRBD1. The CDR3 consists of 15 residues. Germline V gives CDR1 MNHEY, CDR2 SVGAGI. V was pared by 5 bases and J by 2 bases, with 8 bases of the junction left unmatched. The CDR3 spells CASSLTRTGTYEQYF. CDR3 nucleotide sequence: TGTGCCAGCAGTCTTACACGGACAGGGACCTACGAGCAGTACTTC.

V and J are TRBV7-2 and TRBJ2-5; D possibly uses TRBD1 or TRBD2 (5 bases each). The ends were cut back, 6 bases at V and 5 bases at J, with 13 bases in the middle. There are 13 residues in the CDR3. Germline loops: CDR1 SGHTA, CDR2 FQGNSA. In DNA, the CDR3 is TGTGCCAGCAGGAATGGGTGGGGGGAGACCCAGTACTTC. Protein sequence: CASRNGWGETQYF.

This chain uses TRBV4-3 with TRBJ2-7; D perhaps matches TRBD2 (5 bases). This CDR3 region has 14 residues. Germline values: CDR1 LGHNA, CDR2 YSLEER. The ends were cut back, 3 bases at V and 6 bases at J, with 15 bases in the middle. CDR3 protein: CASSHGLKTGEQYF. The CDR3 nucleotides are TGCGCCAGCAGCCACGGACTTAAGACCGGCGAGCAGTACTTC.

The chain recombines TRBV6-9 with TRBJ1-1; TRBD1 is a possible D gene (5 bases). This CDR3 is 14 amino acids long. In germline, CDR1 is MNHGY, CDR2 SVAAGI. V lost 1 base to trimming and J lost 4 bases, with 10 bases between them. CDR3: CASSYYGGTTEAFF. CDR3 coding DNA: TGTGCCAGCAGTTATTACGGGGGGACCACTGAAGCTTTCTTT.

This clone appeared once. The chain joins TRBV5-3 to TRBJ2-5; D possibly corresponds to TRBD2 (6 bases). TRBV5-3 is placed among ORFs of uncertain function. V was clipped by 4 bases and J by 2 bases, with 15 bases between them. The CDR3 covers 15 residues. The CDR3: CARSLPGLRQETQYF. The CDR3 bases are TGTGCCAGAAGCCTCCCAGGACTAAGACAAGAGACCCAGTACTTC.

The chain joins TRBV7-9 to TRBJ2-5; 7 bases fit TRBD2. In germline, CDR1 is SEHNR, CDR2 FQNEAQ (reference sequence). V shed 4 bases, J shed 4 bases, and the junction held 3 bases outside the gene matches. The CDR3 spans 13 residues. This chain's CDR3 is CASSSSGAETQYF. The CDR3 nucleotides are TGTGCCAGCAGCTCGAGCGGGGCAGAGACCCAGTACTTC.

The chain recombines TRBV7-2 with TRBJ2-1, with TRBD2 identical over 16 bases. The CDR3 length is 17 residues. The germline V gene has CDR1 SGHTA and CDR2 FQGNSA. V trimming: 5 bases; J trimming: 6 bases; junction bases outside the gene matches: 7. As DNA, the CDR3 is TGTGCCAGCAGCGTTTCCGGGACTAGCGGGGGGGCCAATGAGCAGTTCTTC. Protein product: CASSVSGTSGGANEQFF.

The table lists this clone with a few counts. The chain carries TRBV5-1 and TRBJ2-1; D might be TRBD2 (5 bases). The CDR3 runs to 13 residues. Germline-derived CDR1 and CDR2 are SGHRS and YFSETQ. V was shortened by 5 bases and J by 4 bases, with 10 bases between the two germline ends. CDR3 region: CASRPTSYNEQFF. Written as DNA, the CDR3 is TGCGCCAGCAGACCTACTAGTTACAATGAGCAGTTCTTC.

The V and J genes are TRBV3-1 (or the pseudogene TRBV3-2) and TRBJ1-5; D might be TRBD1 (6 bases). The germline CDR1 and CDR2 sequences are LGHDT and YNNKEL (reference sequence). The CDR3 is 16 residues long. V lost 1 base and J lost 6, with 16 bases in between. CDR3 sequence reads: CASSQGPGVASQPQHF. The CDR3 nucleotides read TGTGCCAGCAGCCAAGGACCAGGGGTAGCAAGTCAGCCCCAGCATTTT.

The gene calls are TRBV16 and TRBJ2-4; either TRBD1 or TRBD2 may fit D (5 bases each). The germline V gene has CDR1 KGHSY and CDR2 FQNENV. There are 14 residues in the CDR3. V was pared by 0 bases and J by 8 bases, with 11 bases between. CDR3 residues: CASSQSRRGDIQYF. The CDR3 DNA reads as TGTGCCAGCAGCCAATCGCGAAGAGGGGACATTCAGTACTTC.

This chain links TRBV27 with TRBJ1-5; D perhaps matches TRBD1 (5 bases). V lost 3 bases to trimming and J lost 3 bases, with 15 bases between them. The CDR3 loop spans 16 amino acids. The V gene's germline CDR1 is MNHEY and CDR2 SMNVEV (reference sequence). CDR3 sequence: CASSLSPGRLNQPQHF. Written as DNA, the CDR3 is TGTGCCAGCAGTTTGTCACCGGGACGGCTCAATCAGCCCCAGCATTTT.